The clone carrying this T cell receptor (beta chain) was seen a single time. The data derive from a study of blood T cell repertoires in COVID-19. Source study methods: Scientists estimated how many nucleated cells there were by amplifying reference gene primers. Repertoires were generated with immunoSEQ multiplex PCR, while TCRdb's copy carries only in-frame clones and drops some. V and J calls and clone size follow that table, whereas D and trimming were derived from the DNA. This table has some 160,000 clones, around 81% appearing once. The CDR3 contains 15 residues. V lost 2 bases and J 5 bases, leaving 13 bases between the germline ends. Germline assignment: CDR1 KGHSH and CDR2 LQKENI.

The receptor comes from a man in his 70s who had recovered from COVID-19. The sample was peripheral blood. The chain links TRBV18 to TRBJ1-5; maybe TRBD1 (5 bases). CDR3 nucleotide sequence: TGTGCCAGCTCACCATCCAGGGACTGGCATCAGCCCCAGCATTTT. Encoded protein: CASSPSRDWHQPQHF.